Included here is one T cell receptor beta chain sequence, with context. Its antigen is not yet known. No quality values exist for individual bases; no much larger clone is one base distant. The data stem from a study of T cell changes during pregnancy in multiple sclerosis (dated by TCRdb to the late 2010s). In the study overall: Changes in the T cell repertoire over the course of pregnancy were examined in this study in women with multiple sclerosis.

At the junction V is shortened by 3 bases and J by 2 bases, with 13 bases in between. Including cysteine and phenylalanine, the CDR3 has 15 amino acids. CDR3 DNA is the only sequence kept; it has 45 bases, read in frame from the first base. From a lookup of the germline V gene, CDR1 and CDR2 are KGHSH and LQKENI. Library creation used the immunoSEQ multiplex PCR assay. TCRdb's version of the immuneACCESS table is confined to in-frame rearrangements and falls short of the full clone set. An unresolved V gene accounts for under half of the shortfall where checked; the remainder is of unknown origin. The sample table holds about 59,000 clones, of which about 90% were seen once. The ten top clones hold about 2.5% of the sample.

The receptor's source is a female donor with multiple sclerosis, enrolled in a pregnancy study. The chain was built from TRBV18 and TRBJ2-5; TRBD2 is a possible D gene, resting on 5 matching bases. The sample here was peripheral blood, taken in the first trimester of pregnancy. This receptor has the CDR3 CASSPTGSPQETQYF. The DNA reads TGTGCCAGCTCACCTACGGGGAGTCCACAAGAGACCCAGTACTTC.